These 13 T cell receptor beta chains were all obtained from the same sample, sequenced in a study of T cells after yellow fever vaccination. TCRdb ran MiXCR on the 5' RACE reads and lists one entry per CDR3 protein. The sample lists hundreds of thousands of distinct CDR3 sequences, about 19% seen once, with around 17% in the top ten. This material consisted of PBMCs, taken before the yellow fever booster vaccination. These receptors were taken from a man younger than 35 who received the YFV17D yellow fever vaccine.

This clonotype was detected only a few times. The chain is built from TRBV4-3 and TRBJ1-1; no reliable D call. The CDR3 contains 16 residues. The V end was cut by 4 bases, the J end by 1 base, with 16 bases between. Per the germline V gene, CDR1 is LGHNA and CDR2 is YSLEER. CDR3 DNA: TGCGCCAGCAGCCCCCTTATGGAGGAGAGGAACACTGAAGCTTTCTTT. As protein: CASSPLMEERNTEAFF.

The genes are TRBV12-3 or TRBV12-4 and TRBJ2-2, with D perhaps matching TRBD2 (7 bases). Trimming stripped 7 bases from V and 3 bases from J, with 15 bases between. The CDR3 sequence is 15 residues long. The chain's CDR3 is CASTKGGAYTGELFF. In DNA form, the CDR3 reads TGTGCCAGCACCAAGGGGGGGGCGTACACCGGGGAGCTGTTTTTT.

V gene TRBV5-1 combines with J gene TRBJ1-1; D possibly corresponds to TRBD1 (5 bases). Germline V lookup: CDR1 SGHRS, CDR2 YFSETQ. The V gene lost 5 bases and the J gene lost 1 base, with 12 bases spanning the gap. The CDR3 is 14 amino acids. The chain's CDR3 is CASRPVGANTEAFF. The DNA of the CDR3 is TGCGCCAGCAGACCGGTAGGGGCGAACACTGAAGCTTTCTTT.

This clonotype was found many times. The chain uses TRBV6-5 and TRBJ1-1; TRBD1 aligns across 7 bases. Germline CDR1 is MNHEY and CDR2 is SVGAGI. This CDR3 is 10 amino acids long. V shed 8 bases and J 8 bases; nucleotides not matched to a gene: 2. The CDR3 DNA reads TGTGCCAGCGGACAGGCAGAAGCTTTCTTT. Translated: CASGQAEAFF.

This chain connects TRBV19 to TRBJ2-1; a possible D gene is TRBD1 (7 bases). Trimming left V 5 bases short and J 11 bases short, with 40 bases between. The CDR3 contains 21 residues. Germline CDR1 is LNHDA and CDR2 is SQIVND (reference sequence). The CDR3 DNA sequence: TGTGCCAGTAGTCTGTACTTACGATCCCACAACTTACAGGGGAACGGGGGAAAGCAGTTCTTC. Translating gives CASSLYLRSHNLQGNGGKQFF.

This clonotype was seen a few times. The junction differs from germline at one of its ends, possibly a read error. This chain links TRBV7-9 with TRBJ1-1; D call uncertain. Germline CDR1 and CDR2: SEHNR and FQNEAQ (reference sequence). The CDR3 covers 14 residues. CDR3 region: CASSLGGGDTEAFF. CDR3 DNA sequence: TGCGCCAGCAGCCTCGGAGGTGGAGACACTGAAGCTTTCTTT.

This clonotype came up a few times. J is TRBJ1-2 and V is TRBV20-1; TRBD1 aligns across 7 bases. The CDR3 covers 14 residues. Germline-derived CDR1 and CDR2 are DFQATT and SNEGSKA (reference sequence). The J segment lost 3 bases and the V segment lost 6 bases, leaving 10 bases of the junction unmatched. The CDR3 protein is CSASQGGGDYGYTF. The CDR3 DNA follows: TGCAGTGCCTCCCAGGGGGGGGGAGACTATGGCTACACCTTC.

There are a few counts of this clonotype. The rearrangement uses TRBV6-2 or TRBV6-3 and TRBJ2-1; D tentatively reads TRBD1 or TRBD2 (6 bases each). V lost 8 bases and J lost 12, with 14 bases in between. This CDR3 contains 11 residues. Germline assignment: CDR1 MNHEY and CDR2 SVGEGT. The CDR3 bases are TGTGCCAGCGGGGGGCGGATTGGGCAGTTCTTC. Amino acid sequence: CASGGRIGQFF.

This clonotype showed up just a few times. V is TRBV11-2 and J is TRBJ2-7; no definite D call. V gave up 5 bases and J gave up 3 bases, with 17 bases separating them. Germline CDR1 is SGHAT and CDR2 is FQNNGV. The CDR3 is made up of 15 amino acids. The CDR3 sequence: CASSRDPIAFYEQYF. CDR3 in DNA: TGTGCCAGCAGCAGAGATCCGATCGCCTTCTACGAGCAGTACTTC.

This clonotype was counted at least ten times. The genes are TRBV6-5 and TRBJ2-3, with 10 bases matching TRBD2. The CDR3 has 17 amino acids. Trimming took 2 bases from V and 4 from J; bases not matched to a gene: 9. Germline V gene sequence: CDR1 MNHEY, CDR2 SVGAGI. The CDR3 sequence: CASSYRPSGGSPDTQYF. The CDR3 nucleotides are TGTGCCAGCAGTTACCGCCCTAGCGGGGGTTCACCAGATACGCAGTATTTT.

This clonotype was observed a handful of times. CDR3 coding DNA: TGCGCCAGCAGCTTGCACGGACTGTATGGCTACACCTTC. Its translation: CASSLHGLYGYTF. The rearrangement joins TRBV5-1 to TRBJ1-2; the D is unclear. Germline CDR1 and CDR2: SGHRS and YFSETQ. V was cut by 1 base and J by 5 bases, with 9 bases left in between. There are 13 residues in the CDR3.

The J gene is TRBJ1-1, the V gene TRBV2; 7 bases are shared with TRBD1. The germline gives CDR1 SNHLY, CDR2 FYNNEI. This CDR3 region has 13 residues. V lost 5 bases, J lost 3 bases, and 3 bases stayed unmatched. The CDR3 nucleotides are TGTGCCAGCAGTATTGACAGGGACACTGAAGCTTTCTTT. Amino acids: CASSIDRDTEAFF.

Only a few counts were recorded for this clonotype. The chain uses TRBV7-3 and TRBJ1-1; D remains unclear. Germline CDR1 is SGHTA and CDR2 is FQGTGA. There are 15 residues in the CDR3. Deletions cut 5 bases from V and 7 bases from J, with 20 bases between. This CDR3 is CASSPNPTGSGEAFF. The CDR3 nucleotides read TGTGCCAGCAGCCCAAATCCGACGGGGTCGGGTGAAGCTTTCTTT.